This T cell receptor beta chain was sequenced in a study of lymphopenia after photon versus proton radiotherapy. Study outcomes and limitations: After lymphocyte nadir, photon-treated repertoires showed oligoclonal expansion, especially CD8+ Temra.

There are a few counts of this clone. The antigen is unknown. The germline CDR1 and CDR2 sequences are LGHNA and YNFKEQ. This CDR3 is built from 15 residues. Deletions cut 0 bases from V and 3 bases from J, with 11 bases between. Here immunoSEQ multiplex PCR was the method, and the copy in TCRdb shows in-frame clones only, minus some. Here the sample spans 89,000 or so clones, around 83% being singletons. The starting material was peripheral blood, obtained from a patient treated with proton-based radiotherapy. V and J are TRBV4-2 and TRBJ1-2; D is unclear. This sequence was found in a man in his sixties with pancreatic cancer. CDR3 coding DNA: TGTGCCAGCAGCCAAGATAAGGACGGAGACTATGGCTACACCTTC. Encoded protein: CASSQDKDGDYGYTF.